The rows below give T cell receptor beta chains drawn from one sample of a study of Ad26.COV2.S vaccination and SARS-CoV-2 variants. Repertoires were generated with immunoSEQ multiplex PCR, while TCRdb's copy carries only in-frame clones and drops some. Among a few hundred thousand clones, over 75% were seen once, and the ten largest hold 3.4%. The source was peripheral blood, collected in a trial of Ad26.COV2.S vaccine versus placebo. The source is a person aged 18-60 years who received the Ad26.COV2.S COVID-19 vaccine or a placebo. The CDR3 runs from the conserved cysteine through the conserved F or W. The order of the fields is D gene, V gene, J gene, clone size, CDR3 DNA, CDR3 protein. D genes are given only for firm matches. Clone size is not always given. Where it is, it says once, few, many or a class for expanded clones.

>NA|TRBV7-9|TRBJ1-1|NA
TGTGCCAGCAGTGCGACAGCCCCTAACACTGAAGCTTTCTTT
CASSATAPNTEAFF
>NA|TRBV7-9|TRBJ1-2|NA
TGTGCCAGCAGCTCCGGGGGCGGCTACACCTTC
CASSSGGGYTF
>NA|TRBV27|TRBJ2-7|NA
TGTGCCAGCAGTTCCTACAGGGAAGGGGACGAGCAGTACTTC
CASSSYREGDEQYF
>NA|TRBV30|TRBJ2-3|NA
TGTGCCTGGAGTGAAGGATGGCAATTGAGTTTCCGTACGCAGTATTTT
CAWSEGWQLSFRTQYF
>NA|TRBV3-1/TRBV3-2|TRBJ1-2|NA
TGTGCCAGCAGCCAAGAACCAGATCGATACTATGGCTACACCTTC
CASSQEPDRYYGYTF
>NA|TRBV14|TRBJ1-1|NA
TGTGCCAGCAGCCAAGATTGGGTGCACACTGAAGCTTTCTTT
CASSQDWVHTEAFF
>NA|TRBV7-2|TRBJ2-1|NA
TGTGCCAGCACCTTTGGTGCCCCTAACAATGAGCAGTTCTTC
CASTFGAPNNEQFF
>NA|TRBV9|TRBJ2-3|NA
TGTGCCAGCAGCGTAGCTCCGGCGGTCGTCACAGATACGCAGTATTTT
CASSVAPAVVTDTQYF
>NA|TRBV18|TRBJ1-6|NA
TGTGCCAGCCAAGGGGGAGATAATTCACCCCTCCACTTT
CASQGGDNSPLHF
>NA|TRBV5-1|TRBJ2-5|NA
TGCGCCAGCAGCCCACAAGGACCGCAAGAGACCCAGTACTTC
CASSPQGPQETQYF
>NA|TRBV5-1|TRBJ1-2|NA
TGCGCCAGCAGCTTGGAAGGGCCTGCCTATGGCTACACCTTC
CASSLEGPAYGYTF
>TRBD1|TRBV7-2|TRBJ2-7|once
TGTGCCAGCAGCTGGACAGGGGGCCGCTACGAGCAGTACTTC
CASSWTGGRYEQYF
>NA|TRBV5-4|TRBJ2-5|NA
TGTGCCAGCAGCTTGGTCGGCAACCCGGCGGAGACCCAGTACTTC
CASSLVGNPAETQYF
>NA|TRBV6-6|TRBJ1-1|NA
TGTGCCAGCAGCGGTCGCGGGGAAGGGAACACTGAAGCTTTCTTT
CASSGRGEGNTEAFF
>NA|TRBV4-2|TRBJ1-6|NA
TGTGCCAGCAGCCGGGACAATAATTCACCCCTCCACTTT
CASSRDNNSPLHF
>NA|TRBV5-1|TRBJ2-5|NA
TGCGCCAGCAGCTTGGCCCAAGAGACCCAGTACTTC
CASSLAQETQYF
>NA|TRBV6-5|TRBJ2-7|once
TGTGCCAGCAGTTACTCCGGACTCCCCGGGGACGAGCAGTACTTC
CASSYSGLPGDEQYF
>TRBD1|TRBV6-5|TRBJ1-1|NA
TGTGCCAGCAGTTATTCCAGACAGGGTATTGCTTTCTTT
CASSYSRQGIAFF
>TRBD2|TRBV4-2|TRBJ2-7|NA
TGTGCCAGCAGCCCAACCCGGGGGGGACGCGACGAGCAGTACTTC
CASSPTRGGRDEQYF
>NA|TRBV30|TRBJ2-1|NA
TGTGCCTGTAACAATGAGCAGTTCTTC
CACNNEQFF
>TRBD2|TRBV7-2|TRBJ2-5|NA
TGTGCCAGCAGCCTACTAGCGGGGGAGACCCAGTACTTC
CASSLLAGETQYF
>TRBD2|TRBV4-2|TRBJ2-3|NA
TGTGCCAGCAGCCACGCTAGCGGGGGGGGTACAGATACGCAGTATTTT
CASSHASGGGTDTQYF
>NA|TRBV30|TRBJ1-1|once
TGTGCCTGGCCGCACACTGAAGCTTTCTTT
CAWPHTEAFF
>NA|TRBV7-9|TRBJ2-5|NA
TGTGCCAGCAGCTTACCGATGAAACAGGGCCCGGTGGGAGAGACCCAGTACTTC
CASSLPMKQGPVGETQYF
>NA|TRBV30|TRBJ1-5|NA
TGTGCCTGGAGTTCCGGGGCGGGCAATCAGCCCCAGCATTTT
CAWSSGAGNQPQHF
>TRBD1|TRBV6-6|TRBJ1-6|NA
TGTGCCAGCAATACCGAGGGGGCAGAGAATTCACCCCTCCACTTT
CASNTEGAENSPLHF
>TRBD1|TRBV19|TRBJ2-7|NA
TGTGCCAGTAGTAGACCCCCGGGACAGGGTTACGAGCAGTACTTC
CASSRPPGQGYEQYF
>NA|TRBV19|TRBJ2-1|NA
TGTGCCAGTACCCTAGGCTTCACCTACAATGAGCAGTTCTTC
CASTLGFTYNEQFF
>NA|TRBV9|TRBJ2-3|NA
TGTGCCAGCAGCGTTGACCTCCGCACAGATACGCAGTATTTT
CASSVDLRTDTQYF